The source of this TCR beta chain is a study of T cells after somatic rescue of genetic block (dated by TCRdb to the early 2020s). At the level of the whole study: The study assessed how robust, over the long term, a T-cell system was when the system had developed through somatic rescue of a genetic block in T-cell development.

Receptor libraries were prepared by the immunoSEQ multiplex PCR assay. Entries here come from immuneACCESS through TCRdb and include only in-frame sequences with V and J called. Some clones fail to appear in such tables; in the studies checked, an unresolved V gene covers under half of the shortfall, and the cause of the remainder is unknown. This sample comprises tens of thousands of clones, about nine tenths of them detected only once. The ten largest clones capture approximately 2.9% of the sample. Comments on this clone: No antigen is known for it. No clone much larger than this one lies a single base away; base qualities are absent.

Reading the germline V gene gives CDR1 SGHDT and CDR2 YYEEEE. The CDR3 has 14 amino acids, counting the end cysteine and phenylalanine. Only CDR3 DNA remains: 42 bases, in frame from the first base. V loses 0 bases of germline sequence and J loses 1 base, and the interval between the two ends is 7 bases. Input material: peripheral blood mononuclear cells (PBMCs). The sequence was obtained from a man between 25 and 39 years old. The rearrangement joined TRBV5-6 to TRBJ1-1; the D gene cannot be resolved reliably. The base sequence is TGTGCCAGCAGCTTGGGGCACACGAACACTGAAGCTTTCTTT. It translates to CASSLGHTNTEAFF.